This T cell receptor beta chain stems from a study of T-cell memory formation after mild COVID-19. Study overall: Clusters of TCRs were largely donor specific. Whole-study findings and limits: Second-wave clones that peaked on day 37 lacked confirmed SARS-CoV-2 specificity.

The CDR3 sequence is 16 residues long. Trimming took 4 bases from V and 4 from J, leaving 18 bases between them. Germline V gives CDR1 MNHEY, CDR2 SMNVEV (reference sequence). This clonotype was picked up a small number of times. Its antigen remains unidentified. MiXCR, applied by TCRdb to the 5' RACE reads, yields one record per CDR3 protein. Seen here are under 400,000 distinct CDR3 sequences, 25% to 30% observed once, and the top ten hold 13%. What was sequenced was PBMCs or a T cell subset sorted from them (not recorded which). The clonotype originates from an adult woman who had mild COVID-19 (a few samples of this study predate the infection). Cell type and time point are not known. The chain links TRBV27 to TRBJ2-3; D uncertain. CDR3 DNA: TGTGCCAGCAGTTCCTACCTGGGATCGTCCCCAGATACGCAGTATTTT. It is translated as CASSSYLGSSPDTQYF.